The 21 T cell receptor beta chains in this list originate from one sample, sequenced in a study of blood T cell repertoires in COVID-19. The assay was immunoSEQ multiplex PCR, and TCRdb's table has in-frame clones only and misses some. The top ten clones hold roughly 8.5% of a sample with about half a million clones, 75% to 90% of them seen once. The sample was PBMCs or T cells enriched from blood (not recorded which). The receptors were sampled from a woman aged 55-69 years who had recovered from COVID-19.

The chain recombines TRBV25-1 with TRBJ1-1, with D tentatively TRBD1 (5 bases). The CDR3 sequence is 13 residues long. Trimming left V 6 bases short and J 6 bases short, with 14 bases between. Germline V gene sequence: CDR1 MGHDK, CDR2 SYGVNS. DNA for the CDR3: TGTGCCAGCAGCCGGGGGGTAAACGCTGAAGCTTTCTTT. Its protein product is CASSRGVNAEAFF.

V is TRBV5-4 and J is TRBJ2-1, with 8 positions matching TRBD2. V was pared by 4 bases and J by 4 bases, with 1 base of the junction left unmatched. Germline V gives CDR1 SGHNT, CDR2 YYREEE (reference sequence). The CDR3 length is 13 residues. CDR3 loop: CASSRGGYNEQFF. CDR3 nucleotide sequence: TGTGCCAGCAGCCGGGGGGGTTACAATGAGCAGTTCTTC.

This chain connects TRBV27 to TRBJ1-5; 10 nucleotides agree with TRBD1. Per germline, CDR1 MNHEY and CDR2 SMNVEV (reference sequence). The CDR3 loop spans 15 amino acids. The V segment lost 4 bases and the J segment 2 bases; nucleotides outside the gene matches: 2. The CDR3 spells CASSSGTGGNQPQHF. The CDR3 DNA reads TGTGCCAGCAGTTCCGGGACAGGGGGCAATCAGCCCCAGCATTTT.

The gene calls are TRBV7-2 and TRBJ2-3; D may be TRBD2 (5 bases). Per germline, CDR1 SGHTA and CDR2 FQGNSA. Trimming took 6 bases from V and 6 from J, leaving 16 bases between them. The CDR3 extends over 14 amino acids. The CDR3 protein is CASRLVTGKDTQYF. CDR3 bases: TGTGCCAGCAGGCTGGTCACCGGGAAGGATACGCAGTATTTT.

This clone was picked up a small number of times. The genes are TRBV4-1 and TRBJ1-1; D unresolved. This CDR3 region has 12 residues. Trimming stripped 3 bases from V and 0 bases from J, with 2 bases between. CDR1 and CDR2 from the germline V gene are MGHRA and YSYEKL. The CDR3 loop is CASSHLNTEAFF. Here the CDR3 DNA reads TGCGCCAGCAGCCACTTGAACACTGAAGCTTTCTTT.

This clone has only a few counts. The rearrangement joins TRBV27 to TRBJ2-4; D not certain. The CDR3 runs to 14 residues. V shed 4 bases and J shed 0 bases, with 7 bases lying between them. Per the germline V gene, CDR1 is MNHEY and CDR2 is SMNVEV (reference sequence). The CDR3 loop reads CASSSRLAKNIQYF. The CDR3 nucleotides are TGTGCCAGCAGTTCCCGTTTAGCCAAAAACATTCAGTACTTC.

The rearrangement links TRBV20-1 to TRBJ1-2; 9 bases align to TRBD1. In germline, CDR1 is DFQATT, CDR2 SNEGSKA (reference sequence). V dropped 8 bases and J dropped 8; count of bases not matched to a gene: 6. The CDR3 runs to 11 residues. The CDR3, as DNA: TGCAGTTCCAGACAGGGGGACGGCTACACCTTC. As protein: CSSRQGDGYTF.

The gene calls are TRBV2 and TRBJ1-1; unclear D gene. The ends were cut back, 8 bases at V and 0 bases at J, with 10 bases in the middle. This CDR3 is 13 amino acids long. Looked up from germline, CDR1 is SNHLY and CDR2 is FYNNEI. The CDR3 region has the DNA TGTGCCAGCGGTCCAGGATTGAACACTGAAGCTTTCTTT. Its protein is CASGPGLNTEAFF.

The chain recombines TRBV6-5 with TRBJ2-1; 9 positions match TRBD1. The ends lost 7 bases at V and 4 bases at J; junction bases unmatched: 5. Germline V gene lookup returns CDR1 MNHEY and CDR2 SVGAGI. The CDR3 is made up of 14 amino acids. CDR3 nucleotide sequence: TGTGCCAGCACCAGACAGGGGGTTTACAATGAGCAGTTCTTC. The encoded protein is CASTRQGVYNEQFF.

V gene TRBV10-3 combines with J gene TRBJ2-1; 8 bases fit TRBD1. There are 15 residues in the CDR3. Per the germline V gene, CDR1 is ENHRY and CDR2 is SYGVKD. The V gene end was trimmed by 6 bases and the J gene end by 3 bases; junction bases not matched to a gene: 7. CDR3 loop: CAIRAGTGGYNEQFF. The DNA of the CDR3 is TGTGCCATCAGGGCCGGGACAGGCGGCTACAATGAGCAGTTCTTC.

This clone was observed a single time. The chain joins TRBV6-5 to TRBJ2-7; TRBD1 aligns across 9 bases. Germline V CDR1 and CDR2: MNHEY, SVGAGI. The trim removed 7 bases at V and 3 bases at J, leaving 7 bases unmatched. This CDR3 region has 14 residues. Here the CDR3 DNA reads TGTGCCAGCATTCCGGGACAGGGTGGCTACGAGCAGTACTTC. This gives the protein CASIPGQGGYEQYF.

J is TRBJ1-1 and V is TRBV15; D may be TRBD1 (5 bases). The CDR3 sequence is 17 residues long. The germline V gene encodes CDR1 LNHNV and CDR2 YYDKDF (reference sequence). Trimming shortened V by 0 bases and J by 4 bases, and 18 bases separated the two germline ends. CDR3 sequence (DNA): TGTGCCACCAGCAGAGATCATCAGGGAAAGGTAGGCACTGAAGCTTTCTTT. Amino acid sequence: CATSRDHQGKVGTEAFF.

Only one count was recorded for this clone. J is TRBJ2-7 and V is TRBV6-5, with a weak D call TRBD2 (6 bases). This CDR3 comprises 13 residues. The germline V gene encodes CDR1 MNHEY and CDR2 SVGAGI. Trimming pared 6 bases from V and 9 bases from J, leaving 18 bases between. The CDR3 nucleotides are TGTGCCAGCAGGGGCGGGACCGGTCTGGGGCAGTACGTC. Protein sequence: CASRGGTGLGQYV.

The chain employs TRBV7-8 and TRBJ2-7, with D possibly matching TRBD1 (6 bases). Between the trimmed V and J ends, which lost 5 bases and 3 bases, there was a span of 14 bases. Germline V gene lookup returns CDR1 SGHVS and CDR2 FQNEAQ. This CDR3 is built from 14 residues. The CDR3 DNA reads as TGTGCCAGCAGCGTGTCAGGGGCGAGCTACGAGCAGTACGTC. As protein: CASSVSGASYEQYV.

V gene TRBV2 combines with J gene TRBJ1-3, with TRBD1 as a possible D gene (5 bases). The CDR3 runs to 15 residues. Trimming left V 5 bases short and J 0 bases short, with 11 bases between. Germline CDR1 is SNHLY and CDR2 is FYNNEI. The CDR3 is CASSSRGASGNTIYF. The CDR3 DNA reads TGTGCCAGCAGTTCCCGTGGGGCCTCTGGAAACACCATATATTTT. The variable domain in full, with the rest retrieved from reference TRBV2 and TRBJ1-3, is EPEVTQTPSHQVTQMGQEVILRCVPISNHLYFYWYRQILGQKVEFLVSFYNNEISEKSEIFDDQFSVERPDGSNFTLKIRSTKLEDSAMYFCASSSRGASGNTIYFGEGSWLTVV.

The V gene is TRBV5-1, the J gene TRBJ1-1; D perhaps matches TRBD1 (5 bases). The V end lost 0 bases, the J end lost 1 base, and 10 bases lay between the germline ends. CDR1 SGHRS and CDR2 YFSETQ come from the germline V gene. This CDR3 has 15 residues. CDR3: CASSLALGGNTEAFF. The DNA for the CDR3 is TGCGCCAGCAGCTTGGCCCTCGGGGGGAACACTGAAGCTTTCTTT.

The gene calls are TRBV9 and TRBJ2-3; 8 nucleotides agree with TRBD1. The CDR3 consists of 15 residues. The J segment lost 4 bases and the V segment lost 4 bases, leaving 8 bases of the junction unmatched. Germline loops: CDR1 SGDLS, CDR2 YYNGEE. CDR3 region: CASSKQGAGSDTQYF. In nucleotides, the CDR3 is TGTGCCAGCAGCAAGCAGGGGGCGGGCTCAGATACGCAGTATTTT. The variable domain in full, with the rest retrieved from reference TRBV9 and TRBJ2-3, is DSGVTQTPKHLITATGQRVTLRCSPRSGDLSVYWYQQSLDQGLQFLIQYYNGEERAKGNILERFSAQQFPDLHSELNLSSLELGDSALYFCASSKQGAGSDTQYFGPGTRLTVL.

The chain links TRBV2 to TRBJ2-2, with D possibly being TRBD2 (5 bases). Trimming took 7 bases from V and 0 from J, leaving 9 bases between them. The CDR3 runs to 14 residues. From germline, CDR1 is SNHLY and CDR2 FYNNEI. CDR3 amino acids: CASISGTNTGELFF. As DNA, the CDR3 is TGTGCCAGCATCTCGGGGACGAACACCGGGGAGCTGTTTTTT.

The V call is TRBV7-8, the J call TRBJ2-1; 12 bases map to TRBD2. V lost 5 bases, J lost 15 bases, and 17 bases stayed unmatched. The CDR3 has 16 amino acids. The V gene's germline CDR1 is SGHVS and CDR2 FQNEAQ. CDR3 nucleotide sequence: TGTGCCAGCAGCAGGCCTAGCGGGGGGGACATTACGAGAAGGTTCTTC. It translates to CASSRPSGGDITRRFF. The variable domain in full, completed from reference TRBV7-8 and TRBJ2-1, reads GAGVSQSPRYKVAKRGQDVALRCDPISGHVSLFWYQQALGQGPEFLTYFQNEAQLDKSGLPSDRFFAERPEGSVSTLKIQRTQQEDSAVYLCASSRPSGGDITRRFFGPGTRLTVL.

This chain joins TRBV19 and TRBJ1-5; D not certain. The length of the CDR3 is 15 residues. Germline V gives CDR1 LNHDA, CDR2 SQIVND (reference sequence). Trimming took 9 bases from V and 0 from J, leaving 15 bases between them. Here the CDR3 reads CASELKTYSNQPQHF. CDR3 DNA: TGTGCCAGCGAATTAAAAACTTATAGCAATCAGCCCCAGCATTTT.

The J gene is TRBJ2-7, the V gene TRBV5-1, with 9 bases fitting TRBD1. V lost 4 bases and J lost 5; bases outside the gene matches: 7. The V gene's germline CDR1 is SGHRS and CDR2 YFSETQ. The CDR3 has 14 amino acids. The CDR3 spells CASSLGTGTHEQYF. CDR3 coding DNA: TGCGCCAGCAGCCTAGGGACAGGGACGCACGAGCAGTACTTC.